Listed below are T cell receptor beta chains from one sample, sequenced in a study of patients and donors after allogeneic stem cell transplantation. One entry per CDR3 protein, called by TCRdb with MiXCR from the RT-PCR reads. The repertoire holds about 160,000 distinct CDR3 sequences, with about two fifths as singletons. The source material was blood, either unsorted or a sorted T cell fraction (not recorded which). These receptors all stem from a human donor who was either an allogeneic HSCT recipient or a stem cell or donor lymphocyte infusion donor (not recorded which). It is not recorded whose cells these are; they may come from a transplant donor. CDR3s include the opening cysteine and the closing phenylalanine or tryptophan. The D gene is left open where the match is weak. Clone size, where shown, is once, few, many, or a class for clones that have expanded.

NA TRBJ1-1 NA TRBV25-1 CASSEFPGGQNTEAFF TGTGCCAGCAGTGAATTCCCGGGGGGACAGAACACTGAAGCTTTCTTT
few TRBJ1-4 TRBD1 TRBV9 CASSVQGGGEKLFF TGTGCCAGCAGCGTACAGGGGGGAGGTGAAAAACTGTTTTTT
NA TRBJ2-7 NA TRBV6-2/TRBV6-3 CASSQTGPYEQYF TGTGCCAGCAGTCAGACAGGTCCCTACGAGCAGTACTTC
NA TRBJ2-1 NA TRBV27 CASSLEDEQFF TGTGCCAGCAGTTTAGAGGATGAGCAGTTCTTC
NA TRBJ1-1 NA TRBV5-1 CASSLEGPWVGTEAFF TGCGCCAGCAGCTTGGAGGGGCCCTGGGTGGGCACTGAAGCTTTCTTT
NA TRBJ1-6 NA TRBV6-6 CASSEDGSYNSPLHF TGTGCCAGCAGTGAGGACGGGTCCTATAATTCACCCCTCCACTTT
NA TRBJ1-6 NA TRBV12-3/TRBV12-4 CASRGQGNSPLHF TGTGCCAGCAGGGGACAAGGGAATTCACCCCTCCACTTT
NA TRBJ1-6 NA TRBV7-2 CASRDPSSYNSPLHF TGTGCCAGCAGGGACCCGAGCTCCTATAATTCACCCCTCCACTTT
few TRBJ1-3 TRBD1 TRBV7-2 CASSPQGVVGNTIYF TGTGCCAGCAGCCCACAGGGGGTGGTTGGAAACACCATATATTTT
NA TRBJ2-7 TRBD1 TRBV6-4 CASSNQGASLYEQYF TGTGCCAGCAGTAACCAGGGGGCGTCTCTCTACGAGCAGTACTTC
few TRBJ1-6 NA TRBV10-3 CAISETRAPYNSPLHF TGTGCCATCAGTGAGACCAGGGCCCCCTATAATTCACCCCTCCACTTT
few TRBJ1-2 NA TRBV5-6 CASSQSGTLLNYGYTF TGTGCCAGCAGCCAATCCGGGACACTCCTCAACTATGGCTACACCTTC
few TRBJ1-2 NA TRBV7-9 CASSLGETYGYTF TGTGCCAGCAGCTTAGGGGAAACGTATGGCTACACCTTC
NA TRBJ1-1 NA TRBV7-9 CASSDRGLNTEAFF TGTGCCAGCAGCGACAGAGGCCTGAACACTGAAGCTTTCTTT
NA TRBJ1-6 TRBD1 TRBV6-5 CASRDRVDSPLHF TGTGCCAGCAGGGACAGGGTCGATTCACCCCTCCACTTT
NA TRBJ2-7 NA TRBV4-2 CASSPTQGGSYEQYF TGTGCCAGCAGCCCGACCCAGGGAGGCTCCTACGAGCAGTACTTC
NA TRBJ2-3 NA TRBV24-1 CATSDHRLSEKSTDTQYF TGTGCCACCAGTGATCATCGCCTTAGCGAGAAGTCCACAGATACGCAGTATTTT
few TRBJ2-1 NA TRBV7-9 CASSYPNGLPSYSSYNEQFF TGTGCCAGCAGTTATCCAAACGGACTACCCTCTTACAGCTCCTACAATGAGCAGTTCTTC
few TRBJ1-4 TRBD1 TRBV10-2 CASKDRVDEKLFF TGCGCCAGCAAGGACAGGGTGGATGAAAAACTGTTTTTT
NA TRBJ1-6 NA TRBV12-3/TRBV12-4 CASSPRGGGNSPLHF TGTGCCAGCAGCCCCAGGGGCGGCGGTAATTCACCCCTCCACTTT
NA TRBJ1-6 TRBD1 TRBV6-4 CASSAEGQGYSPLHF TGTGCCAGCAGTGCGGAGGGACAGGGTTATTCACCCCTCCACTTT
NA TRBJ1-1 TRBD1 TRBV6-5 CASSYSDPVQGRWTEAFF TGTGCCAGCAGTTACTCGGATCCTGTACAGGGGAGGTGGACTGAAGCTTTCTTT
NA TRBJ2-6 NA TRBV20-1 CSAPSSGANVLTF TGCAGTGCCCCGAGCTCTGGGGCCAACGTCCTGACTTTC
NA TRBJ1-2 TRBD1 TRBV27 CASRPLTGGKIYGYTF TGTGCCAGCAGACCCCTGACAGGGGGCAAAATCTATGGCTACACCTTC
NA TRBJ1-6 NA TRBV6-6 CASRTGTESSYNSPLHF TGTGCCAGCAGAACGGGGACGGAGAGCTCCTATAATTCACCCCTCCACTTT
few TRBJ2-1 TRBD2 TRBV28 CASSLPPGRGAYNEQFF TGTGCCAGCAGTTTGCCTCCCGGTCGGGGGGCCTACAATGAGCAGTTCTTC
NA TRBJ2-3 TRBD2 TRBV11-2 CASSFGGAADTQYF TGTGCCAGCAGCTTCGGGGGGGCGGCAGATACGCAGTATTTT
NA TRBJ1-1 NA TRBV9 CASSVRVDTEAFF TGTGCCAGCAGCGTAAGAGTGGACACTGAAGCTTTCTTT
few TRBJ1-6 TRBD1 TRBV3-1 CASSLRTGGIYSPLHF TGTGCCAGCAGCCTTCGGACAGGGGGAATTTATTCACCCCTCCACTTT
few TRBJ1-4 NA TRBV10-3 CAISDGNGNEKLFF TGTGCCATCAGCGACGGAAACGGCAATGAAAAACTGTTTTTT
NA TRBJ1-2 NA TRBV3-1 CASSQTGEGMSGYTF TGTGCCAGCAGTCAGACAGGAGAAGGCATGAGCGGCTACACCTTC
NA TRBJ1-1 TRBD1 TRBV6-5 CASSPGQGVRMWTEAFF TGTGCCAGCAGCCCCGGACAGGGGGTTAGGATGTGGACTGAAGCTTTCTTT
NA TRBJ1-1 NA TRBV10-3 CAISVDRNTEAFF TGTGCCATCAGTGTTGACAGGAATACTGAAGCTTTCTTT
few TRBJ1-5 NA TRBV9 CASSVAGNNQPQHF TGTGCCAGCAGCGTAGCAGGGAATAATCAGCCCCAGCATTTT
NA TRBJ1-2 TRBD1 TRBV7-9 CASSWTGGNYGYTF TGTGCCAGCAGCTGGACAGGGGGCAACTATGGCTACACCTTC
NA TRBJ1-1 NA TRBV20-1 CSARSTRGNTEAFF TGCAGTGCTCGATCGACCCGGGGGAACACTGAAGCTTTCTTT
NA TRBJ1-2 NA TRBV7-8 CASSLLTGANYGYTF TGTGCCAGCAGCTTACTGACAGGAGCTAACTATGGCTACACCTTC
NA TRBJ2-1 NA TRBV7-2 CASSLANPRWTHEQFF TGTGCCAGCAGCTTAGCCAACCCGCGATGGACGCATGAGCAGTTCTTC
few TRBJ1-3 NA TRBV9 CASSVAPDLSSGNTIYF TGTGCCAGCAGCGTAGCCCCGGACCTCAGCTCTGGAAACACCATATATTTT
few TRBJ1-6 NA TRBV6-5 CASTKGGLFNSPLHF TGTGCCAGCACCAAGGGGGGTTTGTTTAATTCACCCCTCCACTTT
NA TRBJ1-1 TRBD1 TRBV5-1 CASRREGARATEAFF TGCGCCAGCAGAAGAGAGGGGGCGCGGGCCACTGAAGCTTTCTTT
NA TRBJ1-2 NA TRBV5-1 CASSSYGGDYGYTF TGCGCCAGCAGCTCTTACGGGGGAGACTATGGCTACACCTTC
NA TRBJ2-5 NA TRBV7-9 CASSSRTQGRETQYF TGTGCCAGCAGCTCACGTACCCAGGGGCGGGAGACCCAGTACTTC
NA TRBJ2-3 NA TRBV28 CASSLRGPDTQYF TGTGCCAGCAGTTTACGGGGACCAGATACGCAGTATTTT
many TRBJ1-6 TRBD1 TRBV5-1 CASSPTTGSLNSPLHF TGCGCCAGCAGCCCAACGACAGGGTCCCTTAATTCACCCCTCCACTTT